The 25 T cell receptor beta chains below all came from one sample that was sequenced in a study of beta chain features in type 1 diabetes. The whole isolated RNA underwent reverse transcription, so sequencing captured expressed TCRB transcripts. The assay was immunoSEQ multiplex PCR, and TCRdb's table has in-frame clones only and misses some. The sample includes a few hundred thousand clones, around 13% of them seen just once. Sequenced input: central memory CD4+ T cells from blood. These receptors were obtained from a man aged 30 to 45 in good health.

V and J are TRBV6-5 and TRBJ1-1; D gene ambiguous. Per the germline V gene, CDR1 is MNHEY and CDR2 is SVGAGI. The CDR3 has 12 amino acids. The V end was cut by 0 bases, the J end by 7 bases, with 6 bases between. DNA of the CDR3: TGTGCCAGCAGTTACTCGGGCCTTGAAGCTTTCTTT. It translates to CASSYSGLEAFF.

Concerning this clone: Since a much larger clone is just one base distant, this may be a read error. This CDR3 is also generated by other DNA sequences in the sample. J is TRBJ1-1 and V is TRBV5-4; D not resolved. Trimming took 0 bases from V and 1 from J, leaving 4 bases between them. The length of the CDR3 is 13 residues. Looked up from germline, CDR1 is SGHNT and CDR2 is YYREEE (reference sequence). The CDR3, as DNA: TGTGCCAGCAGCTTGGGCAGGAACACTGAAGCTTTCTTT. This gives the protein CASSLGRNTEAFF.

V and J are TRBV4-1 and TRBJ2-1, with TRBD2 matching 9 bases. Unmatched junction bases numbered 4, after V lost 1 base and J lost 3 bases. The CDR3 has 16 amino acids. Per germline, CDR1 MGHRA and CDR2 YSYEKL. CDR3 in amino acids: CASSQGLAGNYNEQFF. DNA of the CDR3: TGCGCCAGCAGCCAAGGTCTAGCGGGGAACTACAATGAGCAGTTCTTC.

In this sample, this clone turned up many times. J is TRBJ2-3 and V is TRBV29-1; the D is unclear. Looked up from germline, CDR1 is SQVTM and CDR2 is ANQGSEA. The CDR3 covers 14 residues. Trimming took off 3 bases at V and 5 bases at J, with 15 bases between the two ends. The CDR3 sequence is CSVEFFRKQDTQYF. The CDR3 nucleotides are TGCAGCGTTGAGTTCTTCCGGAAACAAGATACGCAGTATTTT.

The chain is built from TRBV5-1 and TRBJ2-7; 11 positions agree with TRBD2. V shed 4 bases and J 4 bases; nucleotides not matched to a gene: 7. CDR1 and CDR2 from the germline V gene are SGHRS and YFSETQ. The CDR3 has 15 residues. The CDR3: CASSPDGLAGYEQYV. For the CDR3, the DNA is TGCGCCAGCAGCCCCGATGGACTAGCGGGTTACGAGCAGTACGTC.

The sample holds a few counts of this clone. The chain is built from TRBV29-1 and TRBJ1-2; maybe TRBD1 (6 bases). CDR3 size: 12 residues. V was clipped by 4 bases and J by 6 bases, with 12 bases between them. Germline CDR1 and CDR2: SQVTM and ANQGSEA. The CDR3 DNA is TGCAGCGTTGTAAGGGGGGCGCATGGCTACACCTTC. Amino acid sequence: CSVVRGAHGYTF.

CDR3 bases: TGTGCCAGCAGTGAGAACCAGGGGAATGAGCAGTTCTTC. Translated, it gives CASSENQGNEQFF. The rearrangement uses TRBV6-1 and TRBJ2-1, with D maybe TRBD1 (6 bases). V shed 3 bases and J shed 7 bases, with 10 bases lying between them. The CDR3 totals 13 residues. Germline-derived CDR1 and CDR2 are MNHNS and SASEGT.

The rearrangement links TRBV2 to TRBJ1-2; D gene unclear. CDR1 and CDR2 (germline): SNHLY, FYNNEI. V lost 0 bases to trimming and J lost 8 bases, with 7 bases between them. The length of the CDR3 is 12 residues. This CDR3 reads CASSEALEGYTF. CDR3 sequence (DNA): TGTGCCAGCAGTGAAGCGCTTGAGGGCTACACCTTC. The full variable domain, completed using reference TRBV2 and TRBJ1-2, is EPEVTQTPSHQVTQMGQEVILRCVPISNHLYFYWYRQILGQKVEFLVSFYNNEISEKSEIFDDQFSVERPDGSNFTLKIRSTKLEDSAMYFCASSEALEGYTFGSGTRLTVV.

This clone was found a few times. This chain links TRBV4-3 with TRBJ2-5, with TRBD1 matching 9 bases. The DNA end lines up better with TRBJ2-7; the J call may be wrong. Germline V gene data show CDR1 as LGHNA and CDR2 as YSLEER. The CDR3 is 14 residues long. The CDR3 region has the DNA TGCGCCAGCAGCCTCGAGACAGGGGGTAGCGAGCAGTACTTC. Translating gives CASSLETGGSEQYF.

As DNA, the CDR3 is TGTGCCAGCAGCTTGGACCTTACCCAGTACGAGCAGTACTTC. It encodes CASSLDLTQYEQYF. V usage is TRBV7-9 and J usage is TRBJ2-5; D gene unclear. The end of the DNA is better explained by TRBJ2-7, so the J call may be wrong. Germline CDR1 and CDR2: SEHNR and FQNEAQ (reference sequence). This CDR3 is built from 14 residues.

This clone was counted only a few times. The rearrangement uses TRBV6-1 and TRBJ2-2; possible D gene TRBD1, 5 bases. Germline V lookup: CDR1 MNHNS, CDR2 SASEGT. This CDR3 region has 14 residues. Trimming shortened V by 5 bases and J by 3 bases, and 10 bases separated the two germline ends. In DNA form, the CDR3 reads TGTGCCAGCAGTTTCCGACAGTACACCGGGGAGCTGTTTTTT. Its protein product is CASSFRQYTGELFF.

The chain couples TRBV6-6 to TRBJ2-7, with 8 bases that match TRBD1. V lost 3 bases, J lost 2 bases, and 6 bases stayed unmatched. Germline CDR1 MNHNY, CDR2 SVGAGI (reference sequence). The CDR3 spans 15 residues. The CDR3 DNA follows: TGTGCCAGCAGTTATTCTGGACAGGGACCCTACGAGCAGTACGTC. It specifies CASSYSGQGPYEQYV.

V and J are TRBV10-3 and TRBJ1-5; D is unclear. The CDR3 covers 14 residues. Germline V lookup: CDR1 ENHRY, CDR2 SYGVKD. V lost 10 bases and J lost 3, with 16 bases in between. The CDR3 DNA sequence: TGTGCCAGCAGAAGCCGGGCTACCAATCAGCCCCAGCATTTT. Amino acids: CASRSRATNQPQHF.

This clone was counted between two and nine times. J is TRBJ2-5 and V is TRBV6-5; possible D gene TRBD1, 6 bases. Germline CDR1 is MNHEY and CDR2 is SVGAGI. CDR3 length: 14 residues. Trimming cost V 6 bases and J 7 bases, with 18 bases left between them. Here the CDR3 reads CASRPPTGLVTQYF. DNA of the CDR3: TGTGCCAGCAGGCCGCCGACAGGCTTGGTGACCCAGTACTTC.

The J gene is TRBJ1-4, the V gene TRBV5-6; perhaps TRBD1 as D (5 bases). CDR3 length equals 13 residues. The germline CDR1 and CDR2 sequences are SGHDT and YYEEEE. V was clipped by 4 bases and J by 4 bases, with 8 bases between them. CDR3: CASSVDSNEKLFF. In DNA, the CDR3 is TGTGCCAGCAGCGTAGACAGTAATGAAAAACTGTTTTTT. The whole variable domain, filled in from reference TRBV5-6 and TRBJ1-4, reads DAGVTQSPTHLIKTRGQQVTLRCSPKSGHDTVSWYQQALGQGPQFIFQYYEEEERQRGNFPDRFSGHQFPNYSSELNVNALLLGDSALYLCASSVDSNEKLFFGSGTQLSVL.

The chain employs TRBV6-6 and TRBJ1-6; a possible D gene is TRBD1 (5 bases). V was shortened by 5 bases and J by 5 bases, with 16 bases between the two germline ends. CDR3 size: 16 residues. Germline loops: CDR1 MNHNY, CDR2 SVGAGI (reference sequence). CDR3 nucleotides: TGTGCCAGCAGTCCTACCGCGGGGGGTAATAATTCACCCCTCCACTTT. This gives the protein CASSPTAGGNNSPLHF.

The V gene is TRBV6-5, the J gene TRBJ2-1; 9 bases are shared with TRBD2. V trimming: 6 bases; J trimming: 6 bases; junction bases outside the gene matches: 9. There are 15 residues in the CDR3. Germline V gene lookup returns CDR1 MNHEY and CDR2 SVGAGI. In DNA, the CDR3 is TGTGCCAGCAGCCGGCGGGGGGGCGCGTTCAATGAGCAGTTCTTC. This encodes CASSRRGGAFNEQFF.

This clone was observed a few times. J is TRBJ1-5 and V is TRBV11-2; D might be TRBD1 (6 bases). The CDR3 has 16 residues. The V gene's germline CDR1 is SGHAT and CDR2 FQNNGV. Trimming pared 1 base from V and 5 bases from J, leaving 15 bases between. The DNA for the CDR3 is TGTGCCAGCAGCTTAGGAAGGGGGGCTAAGGATCAGCCCCAGCATTTT. Residues: CASSLGRGAKDQPQHF.

In this sample, this clone turned up a few times. The genes are TRBV5-5 and TRBJ2-7, with D possibly TRBD1 on 5 matching bases. V was clipped by 7 bases and J by 3 bases, with 17 bases between them. The CDR3 is made up of 14 amino acids. Germline V lookup: CDR1 SGHKS, CDR2 YYEKEE (reference sequence). The CDR3 here is CASARQRLNYEQYF. The CDR3 DNA sequence: TGTGCCAGCGCCCGACAGCGCCTTAACTACGAGCAGTACTTC.

This clone has more than one count but fewer than ten. The rearrangement joins TRBV7-9 to TRBJ2-1; a possible D gene is TRBD1 (7 bases). This CDR3 comprises 13 residues. Trimming cost V 6 bases and J 8 bases, with 14 bases left between them. The germline V gene has CDR1 SEHNR and CDR2 FQNEAQ (reference sequence). Here the CDR3 reads CASSRTGGDEQFF. The DNA for the CDR3 is TGTGCCAGCAGTCGGACAGGCGGGGATGAGCAGTTCTTC.

The J gene is TRBJ2-5, the V gene TRBV5-5, with 7 positions matching TRBD1. V was pared by 1 base and J by 5 bases, with 8 bases of the junction left unmatched. Germline lookup yields CDR1 SGHKS and CDR2 YYEKEE (reference sequence). The CDR3 contains 15 residues. This chain's CDR3 is CASSLPGYRGETQYF. The DNA for the CDR3 is TGTGCCAGCAGCTTGCCCGGATACAGGGGCGAGACCCAGTACTTC.

This rearrangement joins TRBV7-2 to TRBJ1-3, with D possibly being TRBD1 (5 bases). CDR3 length: 15 amino acids. V gave up 5 bases and J gave up 8 bases, with 19 bases separating them. Looked up from germline, CDR1 is SGHTA and CDR2 is FQGNSA. CDR3 sequence reads: CASSPSATGGDTIYF. The CDR3, as DNA: TGTGCCAGCAGCCCATCGGCGACTGGGGGAGACACCATATATTTT. Together with reference TRBV7-2 and TRBJ1-3, the CDR3 gives the full variable domain: GAGVSQSPSNKVTEKGKDVELRCDPISGHTALYWYRQSLGQGLEFLIYFQGNSAPDKSGLPSDRFSAERTGGSVSTLTIQRTQQEDSAVYLCASSPSATGGDTIYFGEGSWLTVV.

This clone showed up just a few times. The V gene is TRBV7-6, the J gene TRBJ2-3; TRBD1 might be the D (5 bases). This CDR3 has 16 residues. Germline-derived CDR1 and CDR2 are SGHVS and FNYEAQ. With 2 bases removed from V and 3 bases from J, the gap between germline ends came to 15 bases. CDR3 amino acids: CASSLRVTEDTDTQYF. CDR3 sequence (DNA): TGTGCCAGCAGCTTAAGAGTGACAGAGGATACAGATACGCAGTATTTT.

This clone has more than one count but fewer than ten. The rearrangement joins TRBV13 to TRBJ2-2, with D possibly matching TRBD2 (6 bases). Germline lookup yields CDR1 PRHDT and CDR2 FYEKMQ (reference sequence). Trimming took off 5 bases at V and 7 bases at J, with 11 bases between the two ends. The CDR3 loop spans 13 amino acids. CDR3 DNA: TGTGCCAGCAGCCGGGGGTGGAACGGGGAGCTGTTTTTT. Its protein product is CASSRGWNGELFF.

The CDR3, as DNA: TGCGCCAGCAGCCAAGAGGGTTCGGGGGGAAAACTGTTTTTT. This translates into CASSQEGSGGKLFF. The chain joins TRBV4-1 to TRBJ1-4; possibly TRBD1 for D (5 bases). Germline V CDR1 and CDR2: MGHRA, YSYEKL. Deletions cut 0 bases from V and 10 bases from J, with 12 bases between. The CDR3 is 14 residues long.